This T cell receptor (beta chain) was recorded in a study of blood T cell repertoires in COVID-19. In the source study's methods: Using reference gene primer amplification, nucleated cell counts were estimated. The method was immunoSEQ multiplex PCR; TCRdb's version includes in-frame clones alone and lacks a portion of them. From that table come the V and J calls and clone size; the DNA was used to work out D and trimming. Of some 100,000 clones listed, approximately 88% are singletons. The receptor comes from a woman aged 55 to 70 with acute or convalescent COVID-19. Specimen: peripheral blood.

In nucleotides, the CDR3 is TGTGCCAGCAGCCAAGAAATCCTAGCGGGAACAGATACGCAGTATTTT. Protein product: CASSQEILAGTDTQYF. The genes are TRBV14 and TRBJ2-3; 9 bases agree with TRBD2. J gave up 3 bases and V 0 bases, and 4 bases lay outside the gene matches. The length of the CDR3 is 16 residues. The germline V gene encodes CDR1 SGHDN and CDR2 FVKESK.